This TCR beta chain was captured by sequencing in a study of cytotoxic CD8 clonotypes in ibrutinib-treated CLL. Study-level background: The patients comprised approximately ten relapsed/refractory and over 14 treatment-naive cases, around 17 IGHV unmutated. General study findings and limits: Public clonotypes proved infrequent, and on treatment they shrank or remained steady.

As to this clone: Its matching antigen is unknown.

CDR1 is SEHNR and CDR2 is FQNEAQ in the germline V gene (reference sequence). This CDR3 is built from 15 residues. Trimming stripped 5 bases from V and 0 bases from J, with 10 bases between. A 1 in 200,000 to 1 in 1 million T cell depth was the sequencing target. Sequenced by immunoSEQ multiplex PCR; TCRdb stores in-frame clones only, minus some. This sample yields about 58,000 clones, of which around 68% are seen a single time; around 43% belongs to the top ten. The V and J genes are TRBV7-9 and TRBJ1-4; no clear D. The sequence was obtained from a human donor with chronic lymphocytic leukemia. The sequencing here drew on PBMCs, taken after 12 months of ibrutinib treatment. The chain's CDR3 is CASSIHTTTNEKLFF. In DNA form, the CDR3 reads TGTGCCAGCAGCATTCACACAACAACTAATGAAAAACTGTTTTTT.